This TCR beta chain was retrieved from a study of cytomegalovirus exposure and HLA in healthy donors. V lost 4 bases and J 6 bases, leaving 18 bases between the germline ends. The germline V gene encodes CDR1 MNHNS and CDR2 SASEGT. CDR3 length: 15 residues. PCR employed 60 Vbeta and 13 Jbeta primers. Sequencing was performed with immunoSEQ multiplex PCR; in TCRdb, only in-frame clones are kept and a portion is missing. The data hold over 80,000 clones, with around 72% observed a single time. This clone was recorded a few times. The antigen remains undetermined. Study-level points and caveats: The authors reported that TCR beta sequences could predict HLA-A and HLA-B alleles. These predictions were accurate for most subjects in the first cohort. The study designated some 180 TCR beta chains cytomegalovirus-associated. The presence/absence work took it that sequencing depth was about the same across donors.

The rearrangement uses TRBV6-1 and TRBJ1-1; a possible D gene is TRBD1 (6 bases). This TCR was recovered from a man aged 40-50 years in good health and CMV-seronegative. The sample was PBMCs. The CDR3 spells CASSGQTTGRAEAFF. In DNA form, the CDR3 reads TGTGCCAGCAGTGGTCAAACTACAGGGCGCGCTGAAGCTTTCTTT.